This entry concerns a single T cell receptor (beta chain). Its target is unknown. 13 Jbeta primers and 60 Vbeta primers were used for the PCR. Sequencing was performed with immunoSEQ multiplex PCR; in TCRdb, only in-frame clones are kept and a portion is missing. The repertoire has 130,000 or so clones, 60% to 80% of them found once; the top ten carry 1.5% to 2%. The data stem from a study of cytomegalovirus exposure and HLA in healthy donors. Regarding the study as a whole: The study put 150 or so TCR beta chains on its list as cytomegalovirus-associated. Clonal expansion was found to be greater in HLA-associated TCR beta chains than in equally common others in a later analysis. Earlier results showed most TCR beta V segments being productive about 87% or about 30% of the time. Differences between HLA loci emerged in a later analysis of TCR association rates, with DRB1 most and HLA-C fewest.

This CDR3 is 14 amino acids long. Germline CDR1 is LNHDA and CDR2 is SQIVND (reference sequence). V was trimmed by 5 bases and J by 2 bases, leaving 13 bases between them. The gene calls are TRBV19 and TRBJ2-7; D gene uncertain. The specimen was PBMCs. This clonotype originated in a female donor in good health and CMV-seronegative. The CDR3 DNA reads TGTGCCAGTAGTCTCAGACATGGCCCCTACGAGCAGTACTTC. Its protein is CASSLRHGPYEQYF.